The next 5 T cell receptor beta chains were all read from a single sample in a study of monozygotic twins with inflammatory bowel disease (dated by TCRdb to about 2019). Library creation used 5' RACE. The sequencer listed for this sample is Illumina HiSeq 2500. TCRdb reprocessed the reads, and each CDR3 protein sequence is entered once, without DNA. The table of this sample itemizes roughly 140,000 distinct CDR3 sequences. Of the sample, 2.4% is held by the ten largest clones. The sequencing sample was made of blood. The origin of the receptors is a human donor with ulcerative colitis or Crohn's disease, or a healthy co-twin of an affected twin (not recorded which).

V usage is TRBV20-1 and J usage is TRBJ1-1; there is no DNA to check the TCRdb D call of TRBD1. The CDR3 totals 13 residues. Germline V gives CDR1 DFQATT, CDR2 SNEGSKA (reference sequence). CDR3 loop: CSASGQGANEAFF.

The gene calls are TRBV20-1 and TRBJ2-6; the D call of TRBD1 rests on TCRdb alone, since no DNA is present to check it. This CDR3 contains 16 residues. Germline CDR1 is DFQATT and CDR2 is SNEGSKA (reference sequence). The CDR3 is CSASPAGGSGANVLTF.

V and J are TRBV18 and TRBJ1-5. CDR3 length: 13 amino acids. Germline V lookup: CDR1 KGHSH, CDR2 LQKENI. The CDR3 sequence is CASSPQENQPQHF.

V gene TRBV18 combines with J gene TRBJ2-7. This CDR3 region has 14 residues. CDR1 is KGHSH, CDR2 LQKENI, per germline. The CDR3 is CASSPPLRNYEQYF. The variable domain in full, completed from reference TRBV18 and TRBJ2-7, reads NAGVMQNPRHLVRRRGQEARLRCSPMKGHSHVYWYRQLPEEGLKFMVYLQKENIIDESGMPKERFSAEFPKEGPSILRIQQVVRGDSAAYFCASSPPLRNYEQYFGPGTRLTVT.

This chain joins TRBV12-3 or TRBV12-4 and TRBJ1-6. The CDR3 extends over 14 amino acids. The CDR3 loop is CASSMVLGNSPLHF.